What follows describes a single T cell receptor (beta chain). The target of this receptor is not known. Base qualities are not at hand, and no much larger clone is one base apart. Amplification of full-length TCR variable regions was done by 5' RACE PCR using constant-region reverse primers, and this step was followed by semi-nested PCR with Nested Universal Primer A. The ReliaPrep RNA Cell Miniprep System was used to extract total RNA, which was then reverse transcribed into 5'RACE-ready cDNA with the SMARTer RACE 5'/3' Kit. Multiplex adaptors were used to barcode the full-length TCR alpha and beta libraries, which were then sequenced on an Illumina MiSeq. The authors processed their data as follows. For each of nine subset-tissue groups, sequencing data from the five patients were combined, and the groups were compared by unsupervised clustering of TCR gene usage. The Morisita-Horn index, with shared sequences weighted by their contribution to each repertoire, was used to calculate repertoire similarity. TCRdb reworked the public reads: Q25 trimming with fastp, MiXCR clone assembly, productive beta chains retained. Each CDR3 protein appears once, grouped with its most common genes and DNA. These V and J calls originate from TCRdb's pipeline instead of the authors' own analysis. The sample has approximately 37,000 distinct CDR3 sequences on record, 18% of them singletons. Under 3.5% of the sample belongs to the ten largest clones.

The data were taken from a study (dated by TCRdb to between 2015 and 2017). Background on the whole study: The study tested whether tumor-infiltrating Tregs in breast cancer are recruited from blood Tregs or converted in situ from other CD4+ T cell subsets.

Broad study findings and their caveats: The greatest overlap of tumor-infiltrating Treg TCR alpha and beta sequences was observed with tumor naive CD4+ T cells, followed by blood naive CD4+ T cells. Tumor memory CD4+ T cell TCR gene usage was found to cluster with blood and lymph node memory CD4+ cells and with lymph node naive CD4+ cells. The larger-cohort validation was restricted to a single TCR beta V-J rearrangement rather than whole repertoires.

To purify naive CD4+ T cells, the Miltenyi Naive CD4+ T Cell Isolation kit was used, and CD25 microbeads served to deplete Tregs. Tregs, naive and memory CD4+ T cells from tumor, blood and ipsilateral draining lymph nodes of about 5 breast cancer patients underwent full-length TCR alpha and beta sequencing. Tumor tissue and lymph nodes obtained by ipsilateral axillary dissection were perfused with PBS, cut into small pieces and digested using collagenase I and hyaluronidase. Mononuclear cells from lymph nodes or approximately 46 ml of peripheral blood were isolated by Ficoll density gradient centrifugation. Sorted cell populations were confirmed by FACS to exceed 90% purity. The germline ends are 15 bases apart after V is trimmed by 7 bases and J by 1 base. The CDR3 has 14 amino acids, counting the end cysteine and phenylalanine. Only the CDR3 DNA is retained, 42 bases long and in frame from the first base. CDR1 and CDR2 (SGHRS, YFSETQ) derive from the germline V gene.

The chain is encoded by TRBV5-1 joined to TRBJ2-7; the D gene cannot be named for sure. Sequencing was carried out using naive CD4+ T cells sorted from a lymph node. The cell subset or site label for this specimen denotes: naive CD4+ T cells, CD4+CD45RA+CD25-. The clonotype was recovered from a female donor with breast cancer. This receptor has the CDR3 CASSDREGSYEQYF. In nucleotide form, the sequence is TGCGCCAGCTCCGATAGGGAAGGATCCTACGAGCAGTACTTC.